This T cell receptor (beta chain) was identified in a study of cytomegalovirus exposure and HLA in healthy donors. Study-wide results and limits: Donors belonging to an Asian-associated ancestry cluster reportedly showed fewer N-insertions in productive TCRs than the roughly 670-donor mean, according to what a later analysis found.

Comment on this clone: As yet, its antigen is unknown.

PCR amplification relied on 60 Vbeta primers (plus 13 Jbeta primers). Only in-frame clones appear in the TCRdb table, and some are missing; sequencing was by immunoSEQ multiplex PCR. The sample lists more than 150,000 clones; 82% were seen once. Germline CDR1 and CDR2: SGHVS and FQNEAQ. This CDR3 region has 15 residues. The V segment lost 0 bases and the J segment 6 bases; nucleotides outside the gene matches: 4. The receptor's source is a woman between 50 and 59 years old in good health and CMV-seropositive. The chain is built from TRBV7-8 and TRBJ2-2; 7 bases fit TRBD2. The sequencing sample was made of PBMCs. CDR3 nucleotide sequence: TGTGCCAGCAGCTTAGCGGGGGGGACTGCCGGGGAGCTGTTTTTT. Translated, it gives CASSLAGGTAGELFF.